Detailed here is one TCR beta chain. What it binds is unknown. The entry originates in a study of shared clonotypes between healthy human individuals. Naivety among CD8 cells was defined by CD45RO negativity and positive CCR7 selection, thereby excluding terminally differentiated effector memory CD45RA+ cells. At a deep level, the assay was run. Assay: immunoSEQ multiplex PCR; the TCRdb copy retains only in-frame clones and omits some. The sample has hundreds of thousands of clones; 90% to 95% are singletons. General study results and limits: Roughly 5% of naive CD4 clonotypes were common to a handful of donors. Clonotype sharing levels among donors were expected to vary with sequencing depth. In the sorted subsets, rarefaction showed sequencing was incomplete despite large depth.

The sequence was obtained from a man under 40 in good health. Sequencing was done on a sample of naive CD8+ T cells sorted from blood.

The DNA for the CDR3 is TGCGCCAGCAGGACAGGGGGCTCTGGGGCCAACGTCCTGACTTTC. It is translated as CASRTGGSGANVLTF. V is TRBV5-1 and J is TRBJ2-6; 9 bases align to TRBD1. Per germline, CDR1 SGHRS and CDR2 YFSETQ. V trimming: 5 bases; J trimming: 0 bases; junction bases outside the gene matches: 0. This CDR3 spans 15 amino acids. Combining the CDR3 with reference TRBV5-1 and TRBJ2-6 gives the whole variable domain KAGVTQTPRYLIKTRGQQVTLSCSPISGHRSVSWYQQTPGQGLQFLFEYFSETQRNKGNFPGRFSGRQFSNSRSEMNVSTLELGDSALYLCASRTGGSGANVLTFGAGSRLTVL.